Below are 5 T cell receptor beta chains sequenced from a single sample in a study of cytomegalovirus exposure and HLA in healthy donors. TCRdb's table, derived via immunoSEQ multiplex PCR, lists solely in-frame clones and lacks some. Of about 220,000 clones in the sample, roughly 89% were seen once. The sample taken for sequencing was PBMCs. The receptors stem from a young man in good health and CMV-seronegative.

The chain carries TRBV4-1 and TRBJ1-5; TRBD1 matches 7 bases. This CDR3 is built from 16 residues. V was clipped by 1 base and J by 3 bases; unmatched bases: 6. CDR1 MGHRA and CDR2 YSYEKL come from the germline V gene. The CDR3 sequence is CASSQAGGFPNQPQHF. In DNA form, the CDR3 reads TGCGCCAGCAGCCAAGCAGGGGGATTTCCCAATCAGCCCCAGCATTTT.

The rearrangement links TRBV28 to TRBJ2-7, with 8 bases matching TRBD1. This CDR3 spans 14 amino acids. V shed 6 bases, J shed 2 bases, and the junction held 6 bases outside the gene matches. Germline loops: CDR1 MDHEN, CDR2 SYDVKM. The CDR3 region has the DNA TGTGCCAGCAGGCTCGGGACAGGCCCCTACGAGCAGTACTTC. It yields the protein CASRLGTGPYEQYF.

The rearrangement uses TRBV5-1 and TRBJ2-5; 8 bases are shared with TRBD2. CDR3 length equals 16 residues. Per germline, CDR1 SGHRS and CDR2 YFSETQ. V dropped 0 bases and J dropped 1; count of bases not matched to a gene: 5. CDR3 protein: CASSLGLAGTQETQYF. CDR3 in DNA: TGCGCCAGCAGCTTGGGGCTAGCGGGCACCCAAGAGACCCAGTACTTC.

The CDR3 region has the DNA TGTGCCAGCAGCGTGGGACAGTCCCAAGAGACCCAGTACTTC. This gives the protein CASSVGQSQETQYF. The rearrangement uses TRBV5-4 and TRBJ2-5, with 7 bases matching TRBD1. The CDR3 has 14 amino acids. Germline assignment: CDR1 SGHNT and CDR2 YYREEE (reference sequence). Trimming cost V 4 bases and J 1 base; bases outside gene matches: 4.

CDR3 in amino acids: CASSLGLRSTDTQYF. The CDR3 nucleotides read TGTGCCAGCAGTCTAGGCCTTCGGAGCACAGATACGCAGTATTTT. The chain employs TRBV27 and TRBJ2-3; D uncertain. This CDR3 has 15 residues. CDR1 and CDR2 from the germline V gene are MNHEY and SMNVEV (reference sequence). With 5 bases removed from V and 0 bases from J, the gap between germline ends came to 12 bases.